Below are 3 T cell receptor beta chains sequenced from a single sample in a study of control samples from healthy donors and cancer patients. Profiled with immunoSEQ multiplex PCR; TCRdb holds only in-frame clones, not every one. The sample holds 150,000 to 200,000 clones, about 90% seen once. Input material: blood. The receptors shown here come from a woman aged 25-40 years in good health.

CDR3: CASSIGTGIETQYF. Here the CDR3 DNA reads TGCGCCAGCAGCATCGGGACAGGGATAGAGACCCAGTACTTC. The chain combines TRBV5-1 with TRBJ2-5; 9 bases map to TRBD1. Germline V gives CDR1 SGHRS, CDR2 YFSETQ. The junction had 5 bases not matched to a gene; V was cut back by 4 bases and J by 4 bases. The CDR3 extends over 14 amino acids.

The chain uses TRBV5-4 and TRBJ2-2; TRBD2 matches at 7 bases. CDR1 is SGHNT, CDR2 YYREEE, per germline (reference sequence). This CDR3 comprises 14 residues. The V gene end was trimmed by 4 bases and the J gene end by 2 bases; junction bases not matched to a gene: 2. CDR3 loop: CASSRDYNTGELFF. Written as DNA, the CDR3 is TGTGCCAGCAGCCGGGACTACAACACCGGGGAGCTGTTTTTT.

This rearrangement joins TRBV28 to TRBJ2-7, with D tentatively TRBD1 (6 bases). Germline V CDR1 and CDR2: MDHEN, SYDVKM. V was clipped by 6 bases and J by 3 bases, with 9 bases between them. CDR3 length: 12 residues. The CDR3 DNA reads as TGTGCCAGCAGCCGGGGACACTACGAGCAGTACTTC. Translation gives CASSRGHYEQYF.